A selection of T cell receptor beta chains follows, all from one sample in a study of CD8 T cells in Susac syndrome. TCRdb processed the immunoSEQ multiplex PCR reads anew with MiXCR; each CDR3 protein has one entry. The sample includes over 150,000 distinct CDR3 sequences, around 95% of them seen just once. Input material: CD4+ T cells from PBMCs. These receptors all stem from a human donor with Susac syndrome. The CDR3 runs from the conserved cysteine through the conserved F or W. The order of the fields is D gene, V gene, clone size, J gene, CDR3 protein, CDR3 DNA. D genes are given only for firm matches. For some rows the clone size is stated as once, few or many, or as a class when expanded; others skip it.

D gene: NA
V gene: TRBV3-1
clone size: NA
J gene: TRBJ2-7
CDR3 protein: CASSHLLGEQYF
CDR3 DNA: TGTGCCAGCAGCCACCTACTAGGAGAGCAGTACTTC

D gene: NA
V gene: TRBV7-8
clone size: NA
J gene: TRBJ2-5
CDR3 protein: CASSLQQGSYQETQYF
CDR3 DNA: TGTGCCAGCAGCTTACAGCAGGGATCGTACCAAGAGACCCAGTACTTC

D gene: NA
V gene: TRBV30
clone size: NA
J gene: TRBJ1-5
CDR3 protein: CAWSVSVNQPQHF
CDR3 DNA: TGTGCCTGGAGTGTCTCAGTAAATCAGCCCCAGCATTTT

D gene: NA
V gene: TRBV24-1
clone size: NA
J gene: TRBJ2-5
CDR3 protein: CATSDTQGPPQTQYF
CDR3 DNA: TGTGCCACCAGTGATACGCAGGGCCCCCCGCAGACCCAGTACTTC

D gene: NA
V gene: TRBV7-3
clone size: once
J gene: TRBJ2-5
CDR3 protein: CASSYSRGAQETQYF
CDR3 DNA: TGTGCCAGCAGCTACTCCCGGGGGGCACAAGAGACCCAGTACTTC

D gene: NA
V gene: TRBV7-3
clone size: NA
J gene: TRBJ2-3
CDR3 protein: CASSSPGDTQYF
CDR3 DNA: TGTGCCAGCAGCTCCCCCGGGGATACGCAGTATTTT

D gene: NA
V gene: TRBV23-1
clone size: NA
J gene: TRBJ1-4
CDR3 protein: CASSHLDGTTNEKLFF
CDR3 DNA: TGCGCCAGCAGTCATCTAGACGGTACAACTAATGAAAAACTGTTTTTT

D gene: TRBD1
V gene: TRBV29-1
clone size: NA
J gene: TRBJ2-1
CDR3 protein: CSVSGQGAEQFF
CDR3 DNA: TGCAGCGTCTCGGGACAGGGGGCTGAGCAGTTCTTC

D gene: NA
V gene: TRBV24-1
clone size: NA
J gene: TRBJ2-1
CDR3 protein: CATSKGGVNEQFF
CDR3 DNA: TGTGCCACCAGTAAGGGCGGGGTCAATGAGCAGTTCTTC

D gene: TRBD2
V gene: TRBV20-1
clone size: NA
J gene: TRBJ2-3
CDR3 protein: CSAIQAGGTDTQYF
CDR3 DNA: TGCAGTGCTATCCAAGCGGGAGGAACAGATACGCAGTATTTT

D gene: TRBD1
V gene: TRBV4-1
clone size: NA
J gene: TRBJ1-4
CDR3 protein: CASSQLRTGVEKLFF
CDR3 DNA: TGCGCCAGCAGCCAACTCCGGACAGGGGTTGAAAAACTGTTTTTT

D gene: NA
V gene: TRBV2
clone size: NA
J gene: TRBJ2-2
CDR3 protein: CASNGVRAVGELFF
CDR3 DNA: TGTGCCAGCAATGGCGTCAGGGCGGTCGGGGAGCTGTTTTTT

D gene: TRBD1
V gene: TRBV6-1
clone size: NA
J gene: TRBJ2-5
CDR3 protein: CASTSPPGQGQETQYF
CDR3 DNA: TGTGCCAGCACGAGTCCACCGGGACAGGGCCAAGAGACCCAGTACTTC

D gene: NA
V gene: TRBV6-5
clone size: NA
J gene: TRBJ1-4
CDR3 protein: CAAGLPNEKLFF
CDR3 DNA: TGTGCCGCGGGACTCCCTAATGAAAAACTGTTTTTT

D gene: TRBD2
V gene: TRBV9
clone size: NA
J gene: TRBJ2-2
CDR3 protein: CASSPGGGQTGELFF
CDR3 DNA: TGTGCCAGCAGCCCTGGCGGGGGGCAGACCGGGGAGCTGTTTTTT

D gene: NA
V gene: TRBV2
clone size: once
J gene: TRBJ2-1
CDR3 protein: CASTDRYNEQFF
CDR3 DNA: TGTGCCAGCACCGACAGGTACAATGAGCAGTTCTTC

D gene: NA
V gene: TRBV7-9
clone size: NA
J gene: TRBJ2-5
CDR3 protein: CASSLVPSDQETQYF
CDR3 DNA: TGTGCCAGCAGCTTAGTGCCCTCGGATCAAGAGACCCAGTACTTC

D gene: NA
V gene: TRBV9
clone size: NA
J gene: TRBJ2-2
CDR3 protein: CASSVVSPGELFF
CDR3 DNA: TGTGCCAGCAGCGTAGTCTCTCCCGGGGAGCTGTTTTTT

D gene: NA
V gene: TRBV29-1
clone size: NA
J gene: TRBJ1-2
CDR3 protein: CSVATGVTGGYTF
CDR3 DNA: TGCAGCGTGGCGACAGGAGTCACGGGGGGCTACACCTTC

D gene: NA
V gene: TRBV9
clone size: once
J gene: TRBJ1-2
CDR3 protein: CASKDEARYGYTF
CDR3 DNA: TGTGCCAGCAAAGATGAGGCCCGCTATGGCTACACCTTC

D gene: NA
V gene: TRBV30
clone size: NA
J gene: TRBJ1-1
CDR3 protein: CAWRVDLNRVTEAFF
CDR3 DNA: TGTGCCTGGAGGGTCGACCTAAATAGGGTGACTGAAGCTTTCTTT

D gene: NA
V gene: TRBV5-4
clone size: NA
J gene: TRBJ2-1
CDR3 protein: CASSLDAGANEQFF
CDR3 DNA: TGTGCCAGCAGCTTGGATGCGGGGGCTAATGAGCAGTTCTTC

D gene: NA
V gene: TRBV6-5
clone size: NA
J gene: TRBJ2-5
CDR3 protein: CASSGRRDPQETQYF
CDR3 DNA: TGTGCCAGCAGCGGTCGGCGGGACCCACAAGAGACCCAGTACTTC

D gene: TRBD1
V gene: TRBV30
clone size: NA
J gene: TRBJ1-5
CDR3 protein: CAWSGGQGYQPQHF
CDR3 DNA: TGTGCCTGGAGTGGAGGACAGGGATATCAGCCCCAGCATTTT

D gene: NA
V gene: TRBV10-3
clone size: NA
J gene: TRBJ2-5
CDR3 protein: CAISERQEETQYF
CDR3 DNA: TGTGCCATCAGTGAACGGCAGGAAGAGACCCAGTACTTC

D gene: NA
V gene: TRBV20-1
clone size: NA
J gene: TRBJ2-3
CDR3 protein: CSASGASETDTQYF
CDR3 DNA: TGCAGTGCTAGTGGGGCTAGCGAAACAGATACGCAGTATTTT

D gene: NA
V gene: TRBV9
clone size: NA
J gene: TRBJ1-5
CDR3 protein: CASSTRGDSNQPQHF
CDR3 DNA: TGTGCCAGCAGCACCCGGGGGGATAGCAATCAGCCCCAGCATTTT

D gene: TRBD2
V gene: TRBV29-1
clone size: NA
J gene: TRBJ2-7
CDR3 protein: CSATKRGPYEQYF
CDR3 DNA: TGCAGCGCTACAAAGCGGGGTCCGTACGAGCAGTACTTC

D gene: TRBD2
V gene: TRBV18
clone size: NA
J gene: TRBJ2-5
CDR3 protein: CASSPPAGGETQYF
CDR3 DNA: TGTGCCAGCTCACCACCTGCCGGGGGGGAGACCCAGTACTTC

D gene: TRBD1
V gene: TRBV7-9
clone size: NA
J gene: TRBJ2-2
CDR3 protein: CASSTWDRATGELFF
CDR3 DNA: TGTGCCAGCAGCACCTGGGACAGGGCAACCGGGGAGCTGTTTTTT

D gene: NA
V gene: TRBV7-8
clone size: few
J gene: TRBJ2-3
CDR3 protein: CASSSTGDTQYF
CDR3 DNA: TGTGCCAGCAGCTCGACAGGAGATACGCAGTATTTT

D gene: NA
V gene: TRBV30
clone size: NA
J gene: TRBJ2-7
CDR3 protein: CAWGGYEQYF
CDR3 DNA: TGTGCCTGGGGGGGGTACGAGCAGTACTTC

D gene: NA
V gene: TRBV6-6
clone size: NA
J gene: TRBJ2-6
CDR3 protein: CASSYTDSSGANVLTF
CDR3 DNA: TGTGCCAGCAGTTACACGGACAGCTCTGGGGCCAACGTCCTGACTTTC

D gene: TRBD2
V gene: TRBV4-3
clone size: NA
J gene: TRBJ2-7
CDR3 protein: CASSLSRGVSYEQYF
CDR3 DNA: TGCGCCAGCAGCCTCAGTCGGGGGGTCTCCTACGAGCAGTACTTC

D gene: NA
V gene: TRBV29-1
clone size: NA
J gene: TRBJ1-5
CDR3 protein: CSVGGGRQPQHF
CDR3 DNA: TGCAGCGTTGGAGGGGGGAGGCAGCCCCAGCATTTT

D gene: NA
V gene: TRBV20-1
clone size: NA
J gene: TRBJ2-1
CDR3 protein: CSVSSWHEQFF
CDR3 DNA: TGCAGTGTTTCTAGCTGGCATGAGCAGTTCTTC

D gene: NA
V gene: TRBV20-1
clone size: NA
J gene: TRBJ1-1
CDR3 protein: CSASDRSGWGF
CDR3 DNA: TGCAGTGCTAGCGACAGGTCGGGGTGGGGGTTT

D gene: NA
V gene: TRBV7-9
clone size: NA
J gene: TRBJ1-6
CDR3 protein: CASSLAGRSPLHF
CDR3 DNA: TGTGCCAGCAGCTTAGCGGGCCGGTCACCCCTCCACTTT

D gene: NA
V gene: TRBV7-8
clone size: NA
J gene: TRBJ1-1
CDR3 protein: CASSLAFGGAEAFF
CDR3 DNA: TGTGCCAGCAGCTTAGCGTTTGGGGGAGCCGAAGCTTTCTTT

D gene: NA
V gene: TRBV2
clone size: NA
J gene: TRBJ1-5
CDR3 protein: CASSSQLNNQPQHF
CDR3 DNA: TGTGCCAGCAGTTCACAGTTAAACAATCAGCCCCAGCATTTT

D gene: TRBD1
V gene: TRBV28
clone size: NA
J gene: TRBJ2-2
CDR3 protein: CASGDSYTGELFF
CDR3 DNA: TGTGCCAGCGGGGACAGCTACACCGGGGAGCTGTTTTTT

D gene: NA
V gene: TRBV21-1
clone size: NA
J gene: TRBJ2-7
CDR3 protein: CASRGGAGYEQYF
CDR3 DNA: TGTGCCAGCAGGGGAGGGGCTGGCTACGAGCAGTACTTC

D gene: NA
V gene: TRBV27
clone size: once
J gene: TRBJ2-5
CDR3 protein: CASSLSWTQYF
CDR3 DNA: TGTGCCAGCAGTTTAAGTTGGACCCAGTACTTC

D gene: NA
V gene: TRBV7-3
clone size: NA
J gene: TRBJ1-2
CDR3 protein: CASSSAPNYGYTF
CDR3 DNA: TGTGCCAGCAGCTCCGCACCAAACTATGGCTACACCTTC

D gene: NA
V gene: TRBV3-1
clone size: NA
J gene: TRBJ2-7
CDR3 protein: CASSQRDLPYEQYF
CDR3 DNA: TGTGCCAGCAGCCAGCGGGACTTACCCTACGAGCAGTACTTC

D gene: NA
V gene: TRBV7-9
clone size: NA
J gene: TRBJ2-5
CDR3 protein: CASRRWTGEEETQYF
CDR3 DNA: TGTGCCAGCAGACGGTGGACGGGAGAGGAAGAGACCCAGTACTTC

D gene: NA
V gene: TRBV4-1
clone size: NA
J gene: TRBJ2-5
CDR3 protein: CASSQNPKRAQETQYF
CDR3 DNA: TGCGCCAGCAGCCAAAATCCGAAGCGGGCCCAAGAGACCCAGTACTTC

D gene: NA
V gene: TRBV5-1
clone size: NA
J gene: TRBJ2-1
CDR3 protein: CASSSDKLSEQFF
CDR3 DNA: TGCGCCAGCAGCTCCGATAAGTTGAGTGAGCAGTTCTTC

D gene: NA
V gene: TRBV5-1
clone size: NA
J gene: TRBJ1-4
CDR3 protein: CASSSGRATNEKLFF
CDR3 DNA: TGCGCCAGCAGCTCCGGCAGAGCAACTAATGAAAAACTGTTTTTT

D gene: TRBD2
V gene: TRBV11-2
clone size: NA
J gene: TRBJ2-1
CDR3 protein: CASSGGTSGKGYDEQFF
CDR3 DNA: TGTGCCAGCAGCGGAGGGACTAGCGGGAAGGGTTACGATGAGCAGTTCTTC

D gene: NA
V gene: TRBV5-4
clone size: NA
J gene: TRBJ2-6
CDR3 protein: CASSSGPWASGANVLTF
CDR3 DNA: TGTGCCAGCAGCTCGGGGCCTTGGGCCTCTGGGGCCAACGTCCTGACTTTC

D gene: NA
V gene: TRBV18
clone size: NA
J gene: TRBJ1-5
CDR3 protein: CASSSEENQPQHF
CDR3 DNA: TGTGCCAGCTCCTCCGAGGAGAATCAGCCCCAGCATTTT

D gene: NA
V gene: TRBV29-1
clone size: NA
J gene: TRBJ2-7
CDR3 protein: CSVDSGSYEQYF
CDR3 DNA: TGCAGCGTGGATTCCGGGTCCTACGAGCAGTACTTC

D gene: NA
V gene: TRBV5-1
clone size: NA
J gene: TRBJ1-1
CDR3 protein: CASHEGSGGSEAFF
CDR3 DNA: TGCGCCAGTCACGAAGGGTCCGGGGGAAGTGAAGCTTTCTTT

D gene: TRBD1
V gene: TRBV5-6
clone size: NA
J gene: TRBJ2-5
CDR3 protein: CASSSTGGVETQYF
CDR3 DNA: TGTGCCAGCAGCTCCACAGGGGGCGTTGAGACCCAGTACTTC